A single T cell receptor beta chain is shown here with its context. The data were obtained in a study of T cells in localized non-small cell lung cancer. Some clones are missing from TCRdb's copy, which holds only in-frame ones; the method was immunoSEQ multiplex PCR. Counted here are about 21,000 clones, roughly 83% occurring once; the ten biggest clones make up about 4.5%. The length of the CDR3 is 12 residues. In germline, CDR1 is MNHEY, CDR2 SMNVEV (reference sequence). V lost 10 bases, J lost 8 bases, and 17 bases lay in between. The receptor was derived from a man aged 40 to 75 with stage I lung adenocarcinoma. The sequencing used peripheral blood, collected before any cancer treatment. This sequence joins TRBV27 and TRBJ1-2; D unclear. Here the CDR3 DNA reads TGTGCCACCAGAGTTTGGGCTCACGGCTACACCTTC. It codes for CATRVWAHGYTF.